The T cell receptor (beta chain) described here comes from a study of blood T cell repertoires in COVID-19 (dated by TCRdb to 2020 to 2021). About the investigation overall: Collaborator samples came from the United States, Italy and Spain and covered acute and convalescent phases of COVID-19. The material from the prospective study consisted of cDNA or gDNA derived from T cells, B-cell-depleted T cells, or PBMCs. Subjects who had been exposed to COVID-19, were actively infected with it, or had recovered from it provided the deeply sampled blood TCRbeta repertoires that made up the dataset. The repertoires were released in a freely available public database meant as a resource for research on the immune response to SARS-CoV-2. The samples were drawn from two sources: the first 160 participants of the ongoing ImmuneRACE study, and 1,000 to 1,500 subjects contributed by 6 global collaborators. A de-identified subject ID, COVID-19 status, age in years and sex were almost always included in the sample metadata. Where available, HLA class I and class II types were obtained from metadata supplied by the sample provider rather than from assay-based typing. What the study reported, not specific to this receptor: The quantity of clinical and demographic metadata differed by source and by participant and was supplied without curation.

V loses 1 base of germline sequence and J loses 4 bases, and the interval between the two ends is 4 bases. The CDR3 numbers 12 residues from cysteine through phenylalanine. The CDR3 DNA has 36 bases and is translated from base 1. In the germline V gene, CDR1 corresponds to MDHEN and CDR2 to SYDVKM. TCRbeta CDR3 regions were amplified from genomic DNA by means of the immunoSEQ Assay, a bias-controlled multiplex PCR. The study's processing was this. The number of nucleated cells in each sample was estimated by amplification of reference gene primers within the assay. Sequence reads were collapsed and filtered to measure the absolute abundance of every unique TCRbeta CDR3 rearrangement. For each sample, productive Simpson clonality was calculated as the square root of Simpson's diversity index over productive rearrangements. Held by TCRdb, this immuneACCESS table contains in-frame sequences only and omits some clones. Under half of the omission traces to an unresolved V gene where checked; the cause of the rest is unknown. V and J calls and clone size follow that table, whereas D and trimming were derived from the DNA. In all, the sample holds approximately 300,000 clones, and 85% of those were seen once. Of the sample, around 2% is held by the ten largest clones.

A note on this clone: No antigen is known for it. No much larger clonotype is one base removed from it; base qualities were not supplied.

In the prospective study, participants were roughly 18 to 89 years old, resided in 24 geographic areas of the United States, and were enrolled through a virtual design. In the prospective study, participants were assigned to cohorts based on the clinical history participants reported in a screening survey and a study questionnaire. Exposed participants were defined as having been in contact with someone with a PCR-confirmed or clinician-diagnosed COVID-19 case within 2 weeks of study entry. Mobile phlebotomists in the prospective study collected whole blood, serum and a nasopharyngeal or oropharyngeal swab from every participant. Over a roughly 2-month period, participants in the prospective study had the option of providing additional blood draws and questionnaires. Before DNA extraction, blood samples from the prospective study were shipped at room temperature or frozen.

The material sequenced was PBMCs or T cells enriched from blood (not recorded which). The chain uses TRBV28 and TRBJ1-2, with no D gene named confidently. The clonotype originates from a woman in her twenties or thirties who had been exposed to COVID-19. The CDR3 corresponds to CASSLFLYGYTF. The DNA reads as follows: TGTGCCAGCAGTTTATTTCTCTATGGCTACACCTTC.